These T cell receptor beta chains were read from a single sample in a study of Ad26.COV2.S vaccination and SARS-CoV-2 variants. Only in-frame clones appear in the TCRdb table, and some are missing; sequencing was by immunoSEQ multiplex PCR. The sample lists a few hundred thousand clones, roughly 85% seen once, with around 7.4% in the top ten. Sample: peripheral blood, taken in a trial of Ad26.COV2.S vaccine versus placebo. These receptors were obtained from a person between 18 and 59 years old who received the Ad26.COV2.S COVID-19 vaccine or a placebo. CDR3s include the opening cysteine and the closing phenylalanine or tryptophan. The D gene is left open where the match is weak. Rows may omit the clone size; those that give it use once, few, many or a size class.

abundance,j_gene,v_gene,d_gene,CDR3nt,CDR3aa
NA,TRBJ2-5,TRBV5-3,NA,TGTGCCAGAAGCTTGGCGGCGGGGGCCCAAGAGACCCAGTACTTC,CARSLAAGAQETQYF
NA,TRBJ1-6,TRBV10-2,TRBD1,TGCGCCAGCAGCCCGGGACAGGATTCACCCCTCCACTTT,CASSPGQDSPLHF
NA,TRBJ1-6,TRBV7-7,NA,TGTGCCAGCAGCTTAGGGGGCGCGGAAGTGTCGACTAATTCACCCCTCCACTTT,CASSLGGAEVSTNSPLHF
NA,TRBJ1-3,TRBV7-7,NA,TGTGCCAGCAGCGCCTATCCTAGGGGCGCTGGAAACACCATATATTTT,CASSAYPRGAGNTIYF
NA,TRBJ1-5,TRBV7-3,NA,TGTGCCAGCAGCCTTCAGGGAGGTCAGCCCCAGCATTTT,CASSLQGGQPQHF
NA,TRBJ1-4,TRBV5-1,TRBD1,TGCGCCAGCAGCTCGCAGGGGGGGCCTAATGAAAAACTGTTTTTT,CASSSQGGPNEKLFF
NA,TRBJ2-2,TRBV27,NA,TGTGCCAGCAGTTTATCGGCCGGTGCTCTCGTGGGGGAGCTGTTTTTT,CASSLSAGALVGELFF
NA,TRBJ2-4,TRBV6-6,NA,TGTGCCAGCAGTTACGGGCAGGGCAACATTCAGTACTTC,CASSYGQGNIQYF
NA,TRBJ2-1,TRBV29-1,NA,TGCAGCGTTGACAGGGCGCCATTAAATGAGCAGTTCTTC,CSVDRAPLNEQFF
once,TRBJ1-3,TRBV5-1,NA,TGCGCCAGCAGCTTTGATATAATCAAGTCTGGAAACACCATATATTTT,CASSFDIIKSGNTIYF
NA,TRBJ2-1,TRBV9,NA,TGTGCCAGCTCATCAGGATTTAGCTCCTACAATGAGCAGTTCTTC,CASSSGFSSYNEQFF
few,TRBJ1-5,TRBV2,NA,TGTGCCAGCAGTTTGGACGCAAACAATCAGCCCCAGCATTTT,CASSLDANNQPQHF
NA,TRBJ2-1,TRBV7-6,NA,TGTGCCAGCAGCTCAATTTCGAGGGGTGAGCAGTTCTTC,CASSSISRGEQFF
NA,TRBJ2-2,TRBV5-1,TRBD1,TGCGCCAGCAGCCCTCAACCGGGACAGGAAACCGGGGAGCTGTTTTTT,CASSPQPGQETGELFF
NA,TRBJ2-1,TRBV7-9,TRBD2,TGTGCCAGCAGCTCGTCCCTCAGCGGGAGGGCCTACAATGAGCAGTTCTTC,CASSSSLSGRAYNEQFF
NA,TRBJ1-2,TRBV29-1,NA,TGCAGCGTTGTCGCATCAGGGGGCTACACCTTC,CSVVASGGYTF
NA,TRBJ1-1,TRBV7-9,NA,TGTGCCAGCAGCTTAATCAACAGGGACACTGAAGCTTTCTTT,CASSLINRDTEAFF
NA,TRBJ2-5,TRBV11-2,NA,TGTGCCAGCAGCCCCCTACGGACTCGACCGCAAGAGACCCAGTACTTC,CASSPLRTRPQETQYF
NA,TRBJ1-1,TRBV18,TRBD1,TGTGCCAGCTCACCACTTGCCAGGGGGATAACTGAAGCTTTCTTT,CASSPLARGITEAFF
once,TRBJ2-1,TRBV11-2,NA,TGTGCCAGCAGCCGCTCCGGGGTAGGTTCCAATGAGCAGTTCTTC,CASSRSGVGSNEQFF
NA,TRBJ2-6,TRBV4-2,NA,TGTGCCAGCAGCCAAGATCCAGGGGTAGACACTGGGGCCAACGTCCTGACTTTC,CASSQDPGVDTGANVLTF
NA,TRBJ1-6,TRBV7-3,NA,TGTGCCAGCAGCTTAAATCCGCCAGGGTTGAATTCACCCCTCCACTTT,CASSLNPPGLNSPLHF
NA,TRBJ1-3,TRBV30,NA,TGTGCCTGGACCCTACAGCCCAGTTCTGGAAACACCATATATTTT,CAWTLQPSSGNTIYF
NA,TRBJ2-3,TRBV11-1,NA,TGTGCCAGCAGATCCGACAGGTGGGGCGATACGCAGTATTTT,CASRSDRWGDTQYF
once,TRBJ1-2,TRBV5-6,NA,TGTGCCAGCAGCTTGGTGGCAGAGGGCTACACCTTC,CASSLVAEGYTF
NA,TRBJ2-5,TRBV30,TRBD2,TGTGCCTGGAGTGAAGAGGGTCTAGCGGGAGGGCCCTCTGGGACCCAGTACTTC,CAWSEEGLAGGPSGTQYF
NA,TRBJ2-1,TRBV20-1,NA,TGCAGTCTAGCTTCCTACAATGAGCAGTTCTTC,CSLASYNEQFF
NA,TRBJ1-6,TRBV4-1,NA,TGCGCCAGCAGCCAAGAGAGCCTGGGGCGATCACCCCTCCACTTT,CASSQESLGRSPLHF
NA,TRBJ2-7,TRBV10-3,NA,TGTGCCATCAGTTTCTTTAGTGGGAGCGACGAGCAGTACTTC,CAISFFSGSDEQYF
once,TRBJ1-1,TRBV18,NA,TGTGCCAGCTCACAGGGGAGCTCGGAAGCTTTCTTT,CASSQGSSEAFF
NA,TRBJ2-3,TRBV19,TRBD2,TGTGCCAGTAGTCCGGGACTAGCGATTTTGTATACGCAGTATTTT,CASSPGLAILYTQYF
once,TRBJ2-1,TRBV18,NA,TGTGCCAGCTCACTCGGCCGGCTAAATGAGCAGTTCTTC,CASSLGRLNEQFF
NA,TRBJ2-7,TRBV5-6,TRBD1,TGTGCCAGCAGCTGGGACAGGGGGTACGAGCAGTACTTC,CASSWDRGYEQYF
NA,TRBJ1-5,TRBV30,NA,TGTGCCTGGAGTCGAAGGGGCGGGAAGAGTCAGCCCCAGCATTTT,CAWSRRGGKSQPQHF
NA,TRBJ2-6,TRBV13,NA,TGTGCCAGCAGCATTCTCCATCAGGGTGCCGGGGCCAACGTCCTGACTTTC,CASSILHQGAGANVLTF
NA,TRBJ1-1,TRBV19,NA,TGTGCCAGTAGTACGACAGGGAACACTGAAGCTTTCTTT,CASSTTGNTEAFF
NA,TRBJ2-6,TRBV9,NA,TGTGCCAGCAGCGTAAATCGCAGGGAGTATGGGGCCAACGTCCTGACTTTC,CASSVNRREYGANVLTF
NA,TRBJ2-1,TRBV24-1,NA,TGTGCCACCAGTAGGGCAGGCTCCTACAATGAGCAGTTCTTC,CATSRAGSYNEQFF
NA,TRBJ2-7,TRBV9,NA,TGTGCCAGCAGCGTAAGTCCAGGTCCCTACGAGCAGTACTTC,CASSVSPGPYEQYF
NA,TRBJ2-1,TRBV7-2,NA,TGTGCCAGCAGCACGGACCTTTTTAGTGAGCAGTTCTTC,CASSTDLFSEQFF
NA,TRBJ1-6,TRBV2,NA,TGTGCCAGCAGTGAAGCGGGCAGTCGGTCCTATAATTCACCCCTCCACTTT,CASSEAGSRSYNSPLHF
NA,TRBJ1-5,TRBV19,NA,TGTGCCAGTAGTATGGGGTCGGCCCTCAATCAGCCCCAGCATTTT,CASSMGSALNQPQHF
NA,TRBJ1-2,TRBV6-5,TRBD1,TGTGCCAGCAGTTACTCCTCCAGGGGGTCCTATGGCTACACCTTC,CASSYSSRGSYGYTF
NA,TRBJ2-6,TRBV19,TRBD1,TGTGCCAGTAGTTACGGGACAGGGGTGGCTGGGGCCAACGTCCTGACTTTC,CASSYGTGVAGANVLTF
NA,TRBJ2-7,TRBV30,TRBD1,TGTGCCTGGAGTGTACAGGGGTACGAGCAGTACTTC,CAWSVQGYEQYF
once,TRBJ1-6,TRBV6-4,NA,TGTGCCAGCAGTGACGGGGGGGGCAGCCGGCAGACTTCACCCCTCCACTTT,CASSDGGGSRQTSPLHF
NA,TRBJ1-6,TRBV9,NA,TGTGCCAGCAGCGATCCGGGACGGACGACTTCACCCCTCCACTTT,CASSDPGRTTSPLHF
NA,TRBJ2-7,TRBV27,NA,TGTGCCAGCAGCCAGGGGCCTTTCGAGCAGTACTTC,CASSQGPFEQYF
NA,TRBJ1-1,TRBV5-4,NA,TGTGCCAGCAGCCGGGGGACTGAAGCTTTCTTT,CASSRGTEAFF
few,TRBJ2-7,TRBV7-9,NA,TGTGCCAGCAGCCCTATAGGACGGGGGTCCAGCTCCTACGAGCAGTACTTC,CASSPIGRGSSSYEQYF
NA,TRBJ2-5,TRBV5-1,TRBD1,TGCGCCAGCAGCTCCATATACAGGGGACGAGAGACCCAGTACTTC,CASSSIYRGRETQYF
NA,TRBJ2-2,TRBV6-5,TRBD1,TGTGCCAGCAGGGGACAGTACACCGGGGAGCTGTTTTTT,CASRGQYTGELFF
many,TRBJ2-7,TRBV12-2,NA,TGTGCAAGTCGCCCGCCACGGGGACTGCGCGAGCAGTACTTC,CASRPPRGLREQYF
few,TRBJ2-5,TRBV9,NA,TGTGCCAGCAGCGGGGGACGCCTCCAAGAGACCCAGTACTTC,CASSGGRLQETQYF
NA,TRBJ1-1,TRBV9,NA,TGTGCCAGCAGCGTAGTAGGAGGGAACACTGAAGCTTTCTTT,CASSVVGGNTEAFF
once,TRBJ1-1,TRBV3-1/TRBV3-2,NA,TGTGCCAGCAGCCCTCTCCAGGGGCGTCCAATGAACACTGAAGCTTTCTTT,CASSPLQGRPMNTEAFF
NA,TRBJ2-5,TRBV2,TRBD2,TGTGCCAGCAGTGAAGCTGACCTAGCGGGGCGGGAGACCCAGTACTTC,CASSEADLAGRETQYF
NA,TRBJ1-1,TRBV15,NA,TGTGCCACCAGCAGGGGGGAGGGCTCCTTGAACACTGAAGCTTTCTTT,CATSRGEGSLNTEAFF